The 23 T cell receptor beta chains listed next were all sequenced from one sample in a study of T cell clones after liver transplantation. Only in-frame clones appear in the TCRdb table, and some are missing; sequencing was by immunoSEQ multiplex PCR. Among more than 95,000 clones listed, 82% were seen once. Material: CD4+ T cells from blood, obtained before liver transplant. The receptors come from a human donor who received a liver transplant.

This chain links TRBV7-9 with TRBJ2-2; D ambiguous. The germline V and J ends were trimmed by 5 bases and 4 bases, with 8 bases remaining between them. Germline CDR1 reads SEHNR; CDR2 reads FQNEAQ (reference sequence). The CDR3 contains 13 residues. CDR3 sequence: CASSTVVTGELFF. The CDR3, as DNA: TGTGCCAGCAGCACCGTAGTCACCGGGGAGCTGTTTTTT. Variable domain in full (rest from reference TRBV7-9 and TRBJ2-2): DTGVSQNPRHKITKRGQNVTFRCDPISEHNRLYWYRQTLGQGPEFLTYFQNEAQLEKSRLLSDRFSAERPKGSFSTLEIQRTEQGDSAMYLCASSTVVTGELFFGEGSRLTVL.

The chain carries TRBV19 and TRBJ2-3; the D is unclear. This CDR3 has 13 residues. The germline V and J ends were trimmed by 6 bases and 6 bases, with 13 bases remaining between them. Germline V gene lookup returns CDR1 LNHDA and CDR2 SQIVND (reference sequence). DNA for the CDR3: TGTGCCAGTAGCTCGGACGGTGCGGATACGCAGTATTTT. This gives the protein CASSSDGADTQYF.

The chain employs TRBV11-1 and TRBJ2-2, with D uncertain. V lost 5 bases to trimming and J lost 5 bases, with 15 bases between them. CDR1 SGHAT and CDR2 FQDESV come from the germline V gene (reference sequence). The CDR3 is 15 residues long. The CDR3: CASSGRHGRTGELFF. The CDR3 DNA reads TGTGCCAGCAGCGGGCGACACGGCCGGACCGGGGAGCTGTTTTTT.

The J gene is TRBJ1-4, the V gene TRBV7-8; no clear D gene. Germline CDR1 SGHVS, CDR2 FQNEAQ. CDR3 length: 16 residues. Trimming pared 5 bases from V and 4 bases from J, leaving 17 bases between. CDR3 amino acids: CASSQIRTSNNEKLFF. CDR3 DNA sequence: TGTGCCAGCAGCCAGATCCGGACGTCCAATAATGAAAAACTGTTTTTT.

The J gene is TRBJ2-7, the V gene TRBV30; D is undetermined. The CDR3 covers 15 residues. Germline V lookup: CDR1 GTSNPN, CDR2 SVGIG (reference sequence). V dropped 4 bases and J dropped 6 bases, with 22 bases sitting between them. CDR3 sequence: CAWTPFSLGRSEQYF. CDR3 nucleotides: TGTGCCTGGACCCCCTTTAGCCTCGGTCGGAGCGAGCAGTACTTC.

The sample holds one count of this clone. This chain links TRBV7-3 with TRBJ1-1; 9 nucleotides line up with TRBD1. CDR3 length equals 14 residues. Germline CDR1 reads SGHTA; CDR2 reads FQGTGA. With 5 bases clipped from V and 5 bases from J, the junction kept 6 bases outside the gene matches. The CDR3 spells CASSHGTGRTEAFF. The CDR3, as DNA: TGTGCCAGCAGCCATGGGACAGGGAGAACTGAAGCTTTCTTT.

This chain joins TRBV2 and TRBJ1-1; D gene uncertain. Germline assignment: CDR1 SNHLY and CDR2 FYNNEI. This CDR3 spans 13 amino acids. V gave up 2 bases and J gave up 8 bases, with 12 bases separating them. The chain's CDR3 is CASSERHAPEAFF. Written as DNA, the CDR3 is TGTGCCAGCAGTGAAAGACACGCTCCGGAAGCTTTCTTT.

CDR3 DNA sequence: TGTGCCAGCACCCCAGGGCGAACTCTGGTAGGAACAGATACGCAGTATTTT. Amino acids: CASTPGRTLVGTDTQYF. The chain links TRBV7-9 to TRBJ2-3; the D gene is possibly TRBD1 (5 bases). The germline V gene has CDR1 SEHNR and CDR2 FQNEAQ (reference sequence). V lost 7 bases and J 3 bases, leaving 23 bases between the germline ends. This CDR3 region has 17 residues.

The chain combines TRBV12-5 with TRBJ1-1; no firm D call. Germline V gene data show CDR1 as LGHNT and CDR2 as FRNRAP. The CDR3 covers 13 residues. Trimming stripped 2 bases from V and 4 bases from J, with 8 bases between. The CDR3, as DNA: TGTGCTAGTGGTTTGCAGGCCGCCACTGAAGCTTTCTTT. Translation gives CASGLQAATEAFF.

This clone appeared a single time. The chain recombines TRBV6-5 with TRBJ2-7, with D uncertain. Germline CDR1 MNHEY, CDR2 SVGAGI. CDR3 length: 15 amino acids. The germline V and J ends were trimmed by 6 bases and 7 bases, with 22 bases remaining between them. This CDR3 reads CASRPDSRPGIEQYF. Written as DNA, the CDR3 is TGTGCCAGCAGGCCCGATAGCCGTCCCGGCATAGAGCAGTACTTC.

This clone was counted a single time. The rearrangement uses TRBV19 and TRBJ1-1; the match to TRBD1 covers 10 bases. V gave up 5 bases and J gave up 5 bases; unmatched junction bases: 8. CDR3 length: 15 residues. Germline V gene lookup returns CDR1 LNHDA and CDR2 SQIVND (reference sequence). The CDR3 DNA reads as TGTGCCAGTAGTGGCCGGACAGGGGGTCAAACTGAAGCTTTCTTT. Translation: CASSGRTGGQTEAFF.

The chain joins TRBV7-9 to TRBJ2-1; TRBD2 matches 10 bases. CDR3 length: 17 amino acids. The J segment lost 6 bases and the V segment lost 4 bases, leaving 12 bases of the junction unmatched. Germline V CDR1 and CDR2: SEHNR, FQNEAQ (reference sequence). This CDR3 is CASSSRTLAGAGNEQFF. CDR3 DNA sequence: TGTGCCAGCAGCTCCCGAACTCTAGCGGGAGCCGGCAATGAGCAGTTCTTC.

This clone has just one count. This chain uses TRBV9 with TRBJ1-1; a weak D match, TRBD1 (5 bases). Trimming removed 0 bases at V and 1 base at J, with 10 bases between. This CDR3 is built from 15 residues. Germline values: CDR1 SGDLS, CDR2 YYNGEE. CDR3 DNA: TGTGCCAGCAGCGTAGGGGGGACCCCGAACACTGAAGCTTTCTTT. This gives the protein CASSVGGTPNTEAFF.

This clone was detected once. The V call is TRBV9, the J call TRBJ1-2; TRBD1 agrees at 8 bases. This CDR3 has 17 amino acids. V lost 0 bases to trimming and J lost 0 bases; unmatched junction nucleotides: 7. In germline, CDR1 is SGDLS, CDR2 YYNGEE. This CDR3 is CASSVGTGGIANYGYTF. The CDR3 nucleotides are TGTGCCAGCAGCGTAGGAACAGGGGGAATAGCTAACTATGGCTACACCTTC. The full variable domain, with the rest looked up from reference TRBV9 and TRBJ1-2, is DSGVTQTPKHLITATGQRVTLRCSPRSGDLSVYWYQQSLDQGLQFLIQYYNGEERAKGNILERFSAQQFPDLHSELNLSSLELGDSALYFCASSVGTGGIANYGYTFGSGTRLTVV.

This clone was seen only a few times. The junction and the germline gene differ at one end; a read error may be behind it. The chain combines TRBV4-2 with TRBJ2-3, with 8 bases identical to TRBD1. The CDR3 consists of 15 residues. The germline gives CDR1 LGHNA, CDR2 YNFKEQ. Here the CDR3 reads CASNQPGQDTDTQYF. The CDR3 nucleotides read TGTGCCAGCAACCAACCGGGACAGGACACAGATACGCAGTATTTT.

This chain links TRBV14 with TRBJ2-3, with 7 positions matching TRBD2. V lost 5 bases, J lost 6 bases, and 14 bases stayed unmatched. CDR3 length: 16 residues. Germline V lookup: CDR1 SGHDN, CDR2 FVKESK. The CDR3 loop is CASSSRRSGEGDTQYF. For the CDR3, the DNA is TGTGCCAGCAGCTCACGGAGGAGCGGGGAGGGGGATACGCAGTATTTT.

V gene TRBV18 combines with J gene TRBJ1-2; D perhaps matches TRBD1 (6 bases). The CDR3 contains 17 residues. V dropped 2 bases and J dropped 0 bases, with 16 bases sitting between them. The germline V gene has CDR1 KGHSH and CDR2 LQKENI. For the CDR3, the DNA is TGTGCCAGCTCACCAACCCAGGGGCAGTCCACTAACTATGGCTACACCTTC. Its translation is CASSPTQGQSTNYGYTF.

The V gene is TRBV7-2, the J gene TRBJ2-3; TRBD1 might be the D (6 bases). V was shortened by 5 bases and J by 3 bases, with 15 bases between the two germline ends. CDR3 length: 15 residues. Looked up from germline, CDR1 is SGHTA and CDR2 is FQGNSA. The CDR3 bases are TGTGCCAGCAGCGTAGATGGGGGCCGGACAGATACGCAGTATTTT. Translation gives CASSVDGGRTDTQYF.

This clone was seen just once. This chain joins TRBV19 and TRBJ2-6; D call uncertain. The CDR3 contains 14 residues. CDR1 and CDR2 (germline): LNHDA, SQIVND (reference sequence). Trimming removed 6 bases at V and 0 bases at J, with 6 bases between. The CDR3 bases are TGTGCCAGTAGGGAAAGCTCTGGGGCCAACGTCCTGACTTTC. The encoded protein is CASRESSGANVLTF. The complete variable domain, with remaining parts taken from reference TRBV19 and TRBJ2-6, reads DGGITQSPKYLFRKEGQNVTLSCEQNLNHDAMYWYRQDPGQGLRLIYYSQIVNDFQKGDIAEGYSVSREKKESFPLTVTSAQKNPTAFYLCASRESSGANVLTFGAGSRLTVL.

This rearrangement joins TRBV4-1 to TRBJ2-1; D ambiguous. Germline CDR1 is MGHRA and CDR2 is YSYEKL. The CDR3 sequence is 15 residues long. V lost 4 bases to trimming and J lost 6 bases, with 16 bases between them. CDR3 loop: CASSRLKKMGNEQFF. The CDR3 nucleotides are TGCGCCAGCAGCCGACTTAAGAAGATGGGCAATGAGCAGTTCTTC.

Here the CDR3 DNA reads TGTGCCAGCAGTGACGATCCTCGCGATGAGCAGTTCTTC. It yields the protein CASSDDPRDEQFF. The chain employs TRBV2 and TRBJ2-1; no clear D. This CDR3 spans 13 amino acids. V was pared by 3 bases and J by 8 bases, with 11 bases between. CDR1 is SNHLY, CDR2 FYNNEI, per germline.

The chain joins TRBV4-3 to TRBJ2-3; TRBD2 aligns across 8 bases. The J segment lost 4 bases and the V segment lost 3 bases, leaving 6 bases of the junction unmatched. Germline V gene lookup returns CDR1 LGHNA and CDR2 YSLEER. The CDR3 is 15 amino acids. The CDR3 loop reads CASSQMRGEADTQYF. The CDR3 region has the DNA TGCGCCAGCAGCCAGATGCGGGGGGAAGCAGATACGCAGTATTTT.

CDR3 amino acids: CASSAPGTGVTYEQYF. CDR3 in DNA: TGTGCCAGTAGTGCACCCGGGACAGGGGTCACCTACGAGCAGTACTTC. The chain combines TRBV19 with TRBJ2-7, with 10 positions matching TRBD1. The CDR3 is 16 amino acids. The V gene end was trimmed by 5 bases and the J gene end by 2 bases; junction bases not matched to a gene: 9. Germline V lookup: CDR1 LNHDA, CDR2 SQIVND (reference sequence).